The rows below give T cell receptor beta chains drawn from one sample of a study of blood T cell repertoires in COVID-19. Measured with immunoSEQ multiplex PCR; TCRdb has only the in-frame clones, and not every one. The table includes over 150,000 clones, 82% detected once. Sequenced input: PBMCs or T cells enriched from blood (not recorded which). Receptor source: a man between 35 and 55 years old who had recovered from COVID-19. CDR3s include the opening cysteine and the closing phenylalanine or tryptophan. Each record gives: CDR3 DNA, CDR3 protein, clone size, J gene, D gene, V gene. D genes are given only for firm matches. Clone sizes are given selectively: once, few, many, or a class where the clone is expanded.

CDR3 DNA: TGTGCCAGCAGCTTATCCGGCGGGGTAAACACCGGGGAGCTGTTTTTT
CDR3 protein: CASSLSGGVNTGELFF
clone size: .
J gene: TRBJ2-2
D gene: .
V gene: TRBV7-9

CDR3 DNA: TGCGCCAGCAGCCAAGCATTAACCGGGACAGGGAGGGGTGGCTACACCTTC
CDR3 protein: CASSQALTGTGRGGYTF
clone size: once
J gene: TRBJ1-2
D gene: TRBD1
V gene: TRBV4-1

CDR3 DNA: TGTGCCAGCAGTAGGGACAGGATTAACCACGAGCAGTACTTC
CDR3 protein: CASSRDRINHEQYF
clone size: .
J gene: TRBJ2-7
D gene: TRBD1
V gene: TRBV6-5

CDR3 DNA: TGTGCCAGCAGCCAAGGACGAACAGGGGATGTATATGGCTACACCTTC
CDR3 protein: CASSQGRTGDVYGYTF
clone size: once
J gene: TRBJ1-2
D gene: TRBD1
V gene: TRBV4-2

CDR3 DNA: TGTGCCAGCAGCTTGGAGACTAGCGGGAGTAGGGAGCAGTTCTTC
CDR3 protein: CASSLETSGSREQFF
clone size: .
J gene: TRBJ2-1
D gene: TRBD2
V gene: TRBV5-6

CDR3 DNA: TGTGCCAGCAGCCTACAGGGGCACGAGCAGTACTTC
CDR3 protein: CASSLQGHEQYF
clone size: .
J gene: TRBJ2-7
D gene: TRBD1
V gene: TRBV11-3

CDR3 DNA: TGTGCCAGCAGTTACCCTCTTTATGGCTACACCTTC
CDR3 protein: CASSYPLYGYTF
clone size: .
J gene: TRBJ1-2
D gene: .
V gene: TRBV6-2/TRBV6-3

CDR3 DNA: TGTGCCTGGAGTCCAAGGACAGGGTTAGGGACCCAGTACTTC
CDR3 protein: CAWSPRTGLGTQYF
clone size: .
J gene: TRBJ2-5
D gene: TRBD1
V gene: TRBV30

CDR3 DNA: TGTGCCAGCAGTTTGACAGGGGGTGACTATGGCTACACCTTC
CDR3 protein: CASSLTGGDYGYTF
clone size: .
J gene: TRBJ1-2
D gene: TRBD1
V gene: TRBV27

CDR3 DNA: TGCGCCAGCAGCTGGGGGGTTCGAGATACGCAGTATTTT
CDR3 protein: CASSWGVRDTQYF
clone size: .
J gene: TRBJ2-3
D gene: .
V gene: TRBV5-1

CDR3 DNA: TGTGCCAGCAGTACAGGGGGGGGAAAACTGTTTTTT
CDR3 protein: CASSTGGGKLFF
clone size: .
J gene: TRBJ1-4
D gene: TRBD1
V gene: TRBV27

CDR3 DNA: TGTGCCAGCAGTTACTCGAAGACAGGGGGTGGCTACACCTTC
CDR3 protein: CASSYSKTGGGYTF
clone size: .
J gene: TRBJ1-2
D gene: TRBD1
V gene: TRBV6-5

CDR3 DNA: TGCGCCAGCAGCCCAACTCTGACAGGGAGCAACGAGCAGTACTTC
CDR3 protein: CASSPTLTGSNEQYF
clone size: .
J gene: TRBJ2-7
D gene: TRBD1
V gene: TRBV4-3

CDR3 DNA: TGTGCCAGCAGGGCCGCTTCGGGGGAGGGATACAATGAGCAGTTCTTC
CDR3 protein: CASRAASGEGYNEQFF
clone size: .
J gene: TRBJ2-1
D gene: TRBD2
V gene: TRBV2

CDR3 DNA: TGTGCCAGCAGTTACGCAGGGGGGTACGAGCAGTACTTC
CDR3 protein: CASSYAGGYEQYF
clone size: few
J gene: TRBJ2-7
D gene: .
V gene: TRBV6-2/TRBV6-3

CDR3 DNA: TGTGCCACACTAACAGGGGACCAAGAGACCCAGTACTTC
CDR3 protein: CATLTGDQETQYF
clone size: .
J gene: TRBJ2-5
D gene: TRBD1
V gene: TRBV5-4

CDR3 DNA: TGCGCCAGCAGCTTGGAGGGACAGGGACGGCAGCCCCAGCATTTT
CDR3 protein: CASSLEGQGRQPQHF
clone size: few
J gene: TRBJ1-5
D gene: TRBD1
V gene: TRBV5-1